Listed below are T cell receptor beta chains from one sample, sequenced in a study. TCRdb redid the calling of the 5' RACE reads with MiXCR, one entry per CDR3 protein. Counted here are about 43,000 distinct CDR3 sequences, more than 20% occurring once; the ten biggest clones make up roughly 4.5%. Sequencing input: Tregs sorted from a lymph node. These TCRs come from a female donor with breast cancer. Both conserved end residues are part of each CDR3. Each record gives: CDR3 length, V gene, D gene, clone size, J gene, CDR3 protein, CDR3 DNA. The D gene is left open where the match is weak. Size values are once, few and many counts, or a class for expanded clones, and some rows have none.

length: 18; V: TRBV24-1; D: NA; size: NA; J: TRBJ2-3; CDR3: CATSDSEFLESGADTQYF; DNA: TGTGCCACCAGTGATTCGGAGTTCCTCGAATCGGGGGCAGATACGCAGTATTTT
length: 13; V: TRBV9; D: NA; size: NA; J: TRBJ1-2; CDR3: CASSAGANYGYTF; DNA: TGTGCCAGCAGCGCCGGGGCCAACTATGGCTACACCTTC
length: 16; V: TRBV7-2; D: TRBD2; size: many; J: TRBJ2-1; CDR3: CASSLGTSGAYNEQFF; DNA: TGTGCCAGCAGCTTAGGGACTAGCGGGGCCTACAATGAGCAGTTCTTC
length: 14; V: TRBV28; D: TRBD1; size: many; J: TRBJ2-7; CDR3: CASTPPGQSYEQYF; DNA: TGTGCCAGCACCCCTCCGGGACAGTCCTACGAGCAGTACTTC
length: 14; V: TRBV5-6; D: NA; size: NA; J: TRBJ1-5; CDR3: CAGSFYGGNQPQHF; DNA: TGTGCCGGCAGCTTTTACGGGGGTAATCAGCCCCAGCATTTT
length: 14; V: TRBV20-1; D: NA; size: many; J: TRBJ2-1; CDR3: CSAKEGPPYNEQFF; DNA: TGCAGTGCTAAGGAAGGGCCCCCCTACAATGAGCAGTTCTTC
length: 15; V: TRBV9; D: TRBD1; size: few; J: TRBJ2-3; CDR3: CASSADRSTTDTQYF; DNA: TGTGCCAGCAGCGCGGACAGGTCCACCACAGATACGCAGTATTTT
length: 15; V: TRBV4-1; D: TRBD1; size: NA; J: TRBJ1-5; CDR3: CASSQDSGGLQPQHF; DNA: TGCGCCAGCAGCCAGGACTCAGGGGGCCTGCAGCCCCAGCATTTT
length: 12; V: TRBV25-1; D: NA; size: many; J: TRBJ2-7; CDR3: CASSEWGNEQYF; DNA: TGTGCCAGCAGTGAATGGGGAAACGAGCAGTACTTC
length: 16; V: TRBV4-1; D: TRBD1; size: many; J: TRBJ1-1; CDR3: CASSQEKRQGGTEAFF; DNA: TGCGCCAGCAGCCAAGAGAAGCGACAGGGGGGCACTGAAGCTTTCTTT
length: 12; V: TRBV12-3/TRBV12-4; D: NA; size: many; J: TRBJ2-1; CDR3: CASGILYNEQFF; DNA: TGTGCCAGTGGTATACTCTACAATGAGCAGTTCTTC
length: 13; V: TRBV9; D: NA; size: many; J: TRBJ2-7; CDR3: CASSRVTSSEQYF; DNA: TGTGCCAGCAGCCGGGTCACCTCGTCCGAGCAGTACTTC
length: 16; V: TRBV28; D: TRBD1; size: NA; J: TRBJ1-1; CDR3: CASSFPPRQGSPEAFF; DNA: TGTGCCAGCAGTTTCCCGCCGCGACAGGGAAGCCCTGAAGCTTTCTTT
length: 13; V: TRBV3-1; D: NA; size: NA; J: TRBJ2-1; CDR3: CASSEGHPNEQFF; DNA: TGTGCCAGCAGCGAGGGACACCCAAATGAGCAGTTCTTC
length: 16; V: TRBV4-1; D: NA; size: many; J: TRBJ2-7; CDR3: CASSQDLGGFFYEQYF; DNA: TGCGCCAGCAGCCAAGATTTGGGGGGCTTCTTCTACGAGCAGTACTTC
length: 18; V: TRBV12-3/TRBV12-4; D: NA; size: few; J: TRBJ2-2; CDR3: CASSPRWRGAELAGELFF; DNA: TGTGCCAGCAGTCCCCGGTGGAGGGGAGCTGAGTTGGCCGGGGAGCTGTTTTTT
length: 15; V: TRBV9; D: TRBD1; size: few; J: TRBJ2-1; CDR3: CASSVEQGVGDEQFF; DNA: TGTGCCAGCAGCGTAGAACAGGGGGTAGGCGATGAGCAGTTCTTC
length: 15; V: TRBV21-1; D: NA; size: few; J: TRBJ2-5; CDR3: CASSKFVTSKETQYF; DNA: TGTGCCAGCAGCAAATTTGTCACTAGCAAGGAGACCCAGTACTTC
length: 16; V: TRBV13; D: TRBD2; size: many; J: TRBJ2-7; CDR3: CASSLAGTSGSYEQYF; DNA: TGTGCCAGCAGCTTAGCCGGGACTAGCGGGAGCTACGAGCAGTACTTC
length: 13; V: TRBV27; D: TRBD1; size: many; J: TRBJ1-2; CDR3: CASSKTGYYGYTF; DNA: TGTGCCAGCAGTAAGACAGGGTACTATGGCTACACCTTC